This is a list of T cell receptor beta chains from one sample in a study of blood T cell repertoires in COVID-19. Sequencing was performed with immunoSEQ multiplex PCR; in TCRdb, only in-frame clones are kept and a portion is missing. The data contain 200,000 to 250,000 clones, 90% of them singletons. Sequencing used PBMCs or T cells enriched from blood (not recorded which). The receptors here all came from a man younger than 45 who had been exposed to COVID-19. CDR3s include the opening cysteine and the closing phenylalanine or tryptophan. A D gene is named only where the DNA matches it firmly. Only part of the rows carry a size: once, few, many, or a class if the clone is expanded.

j_call clone_size v_call d_call cdr3_nt cdr3_aa
TRBJ2-3 . TRBV5-4 . TGTGCCAGCAGCACCCTTTACGGGGTTAAAGATACGCAGTATTTT CASSTLYGVKDTQYF
TRBJ2-5 . TRBV9 TRBD2 TGTGCCAGCAGCGTAGGGGTCGGGCGGGGGGCCGAAGAGACCCAGTACTTC CASSVGVGRGAEETQYF
TRBJ1-1 . TRBV5-1 . TGCGCCAGCAGCTGGACTAAGAACTCGGACACTGAAGCTTTCTTT CASSWTKNSDTEAFF
TRBJ2-7 . TRBV5-1 . TGCGCCAGCAGCTGGTGGGGCGGGGACCAAACCTACGAGCAGTACTTC CASSWWGGDQTYEQYF
TRBJ2-5 . TRBV5-1 TRBD2 TGCGCCAGCAGCTACGGGACTAGCGGGATACAAGAGACCCAGTACTTC CASSYGTSGIQETQYF
TRBJ1-4 . TRBV4-3 . TGCGCCAGCAGCCCGCCTGACAGGCGAAAACTGTTTTTT CASSPPDRRKLFF
TRBJ1-1 . TRBV6-2/TRBV6-3 . TGTGCCAGCAGTTACGATGGGGGGACTGAAGCTTTCTTT CASSYDGGTEAFF
TRBJ2-3 once TRBV4-2 TRBD2 TGTGCCAGCAGCCAAGAAGGACTAGCGGGGAGAACAGATACGCAGTATTTT CASSQEGLAGRTDTQYF
TRBJ2-7 . TRBV11-2 . TGTGCCAGCAGCTTAGATTCGCCAGACTACGAGCAGTACTTC CASSLDSPDYEQYF
TRBJ2-5 . TRBV29-1 . TGCAGCGTTGAGGACACCCTGGACCAAGAGACCCAGTACTTC CSVEDTLDQETQYF
TRBJ2-1 few TRBV7-9 . TGTGCCAGCAGACCACAACAGAGCTCCTACAATGAGCAGTTCTTC CASRPQQSSYNEQFF
TRBJ1-5 . TRBV7-6 . TGTGCCAGCAGCGAAAGACGCGGCCGGCCCCAGCATTTT CASSERRGRPQHF
TRBJ2-7 . TRBV10-3 TRBD1 TGTGCCATCAGCACAGGGGACGAGCAGTACTTC CAISTGDEQYF
TRBJ1-3 . TRBV2 . TGTGCCAGCAGTGGGCGGAAGGCAGGGGTTGACTCTGGAAACACCATATATTTT CASSGRKAGVDSGNTIYF
TRBJ2-5 . TRBV5-4 TRBD2 TGTGCCAGCAGCTTCGGTCGGGGGGGCATCGAGACCCAGTACTTC CASSFGRGGIETQYF
TRBJ1-2 . TRBV6-1 . TGTGCCAGCAGTGAAGCTGGCAGGGGAGTTGGCTACACCTTC CASSEAGRGVGYTF
TRBJ2-7 . TRBV12-3/TRBV12-4 TRBD1 TGTGCCAGCAGGCGACAGGGCACCTACGAGCAGTACTTC CASRRQGTYEQYF
TRBJ2-1 . TRBV10-3 TRBD1 TGTGCCATCAGTGAGCCTAGTTGGGGACAGGTAAACAATGAGCAGTTCTTC CAISEPSWGQVNNEQFF
TRBJ2-1 once TRBV13 TRBD2 TGTGCCAGCAGCTTACCCCGGGGGGGGCGGGGGGCCCCCCACAATGAGCAGTTCTTC CASSLPRGGRGAPHNEQFF
TRBJ2-5 . TRBV2 . TGTGCCAGCAGCGTCGCCAATACTCAAGAGACCCAGTACTTC CASSVANTQETQYF
TRBJ1-2 . TRBV18 . TGTGCCAGCTCACCCACTAGGGAGAACTATGGCTACACCTTC CASSPTRENYGYTF
TRBJ1-1 . TRBV9 . TGTGCCAGCAGCGTGGAGTCAGGGACATTCGGCACTGAAGCTTTCTTT CASSVESGTFGTEAFF